This T cell receptor (beta chain) was profiled in a study of long-term antiretroviral therapy in people with HIV. At the survey level, the v3.0 immunoSEQ assay was run. Clones were sequenced by immunoSEQ multiplex PCR, and TCRdb holds only the in-frame ones, with some missing. Of under 20,000 clones listed, roughly 91% were seen once; the top ten hold 7.5% to 9.5%. This receptor was identified in a man in his sixties with HIV. The source material was unsorted PBMCs, sampled 0.3 years after starting antiretroviral therapy.

The CDR3 DNA reads as TGTGCCAGCAGCCGCCGCCCTAGCACAGATACGCAGTATTTT. Translated, it gives CASSRRPSTDTQYF. The chain couples TRBV5-5 to TRBJ2-3; D ambiguous. Per the germline V gene, CDR1 is SGHKS and CDR2 is YYEKEE (reference sequence). The CDR3 contains 14 residues. V lost 4 bases and J lost 0, with 9 bases in between.